These 29 T cell receptor beta chains were all obtained from the same sample, sequenced in a study of cytomegalovirus exposure and HLA in healthy donors. Assay used: immunoSEQ multiplex PCR; TCRdb lists only in-frame clones, some missing. The repertoire consists of 170,000 or so clones, with around 82% occurring once and the leading ten covering approximately 2.9%. Sequencing used PBMCs. Receptor source: a woman aged 18-29 years in good health and CMV-seropositive.

This chain joins TRBV6-5 and TRBJ1-2; 8 nucleotides agree with TRBD1. The germline CDR1 and CDR2 sequences are MNHEY and SVGAGI. The CDR3 has 14 residues. V gave up 7 bases and J gave up 5 bases; unmatched junction bases: 9. As DNA, the CDR3 is TGTGCCAGCAACACAGGGACAGGATTATATGGCTACACCTTC. It encodes CASNTGTGLYGYTF.

This chain links TRBV7-2 with TRBJ1-2; TRBD1 agrees at 7 bases. Germline CDR1 reads SGHTA; CDR2 reads FQGNSA. CDR3 length: 15 amino acids. The V segment lost 1 base and the J segment 6 bases; nucleotides outside the gene matches: 8. CDR3 nucleotide sequence: TGTGCCAGCAGCTTAGATCCAGGGGGAATTGATGGCTACACCTTC. Amino acid sequence: CASSLDPGGIDGYTF.

V usage is TRBV20-1 and J usage is TRBJ1-5, with D possibly TRBD1 on 6 matching bases. The CDR3 has 11 residues. Germline-derived CDR1 and CDR2 are DFQATT and SNEGSKA (reference sequence). V was clipped by 6 bases and J by 7 bases, with 10 bases between them. The CDR3 DNA is TGCAGTGCGGAAGGGGGACAGCCCCAGCATTTT. It is translated as CSAEGGQPQHF.

This chain joins TRBV5-1 and TRBJ2-1; no firm D call. The CDR3 spans 15 residues. Trimming stripped 4 bases from V and 0 bases from J, with 11 bases between. Germline-derived CDR1 and CDR2 are SGHRS and YFSETQ. CDR3 sequence reads: CASSETYRSYNEQFF. DNA of the CDR3: TGCGCCAGCAGCGAAACTTATCGCTCCTACAATGAGCAGTTCTTC. The variable domain in full, completed from reference TRBV5-1 and TRBJ2-1, reads KAGVTQTPRYLIKTRGQQVTLSCSPISGHRSVSWYQQTPGQGLQFLFEYFSETQRNKGNFPGRFSGRQFSNSRSEMNVSTLELGDSALYLCASSETYRSYNEQFFGPGTRLTVL.

The chain recombines TRBV27 with TRBJ2-5, with 8 bases aligning to TRBD1. Per the germline V gene, CDR1 is MNHEY and CDR2 is SMNVEV (reference sequence). The V segment lost 5 bases and the J segment 7 bases; nucleotides outside the gene matches: 6. CDR3 length: 13 residues. Written as DNA, the CDR3 is TGTGCCAGCAGTCCAGGGGGCGAGGGGACCCAGTACTTC. Translated, it gives CASSPGGEGTQYF.

The rearrangement joins TRBV11-3 to TRBJ2-1; D might be TRBD2 (6 bases). The CDR3 contains 16 residues. Looked up from germline, CDR1 is SGHNT and CDR2 is YENEEA. Trimming pared 1 base from V and 1 base from J, leaving 11 bases between. CDR3 nucleotide sequence: TGTGCCAGCAGCTTAGTCGGGGGAGGTTCCTACAATGAGCAGTTCTTC. This translates into CASSLVGGGSYNEQFF.

Only one count was recorded for this clone. V is TRBV6-1 and J is TRBJ2-7; tentative D call: TRBD1 (5 bases). Between the trimmed V and J ends, which lost 3 bases and 4 bases, there was a span of 16 bases. The CDR3 length is 15 residues. CDR1 MNHNS and CDR2 SASEGT come from the germline V gene. The CDR3 spells CASSDDLAGKYEQYF. In DNA, the CDR3 is TGTGCCAGCAGTGATGATTTGGCAGGGAAGTACGAGCAGTACTTC.

V and J are TRBV27 and TRBJ2-7; TRBD1 matches 9 bases. The V gene end was trimmed by 5 bases and the J gene end by 3 bases; junction bases not matched to a gene: 8. The CDR3 extends over 15 amino acids. In germline, CDR1 is MNHEY, CDR2 SMNVEV (reference sequence). The CDR3 sequence is CASSTRTGEHYEQYF. DNA for the CDR3: TGTGCCAGCAGTACCCGGACAGGGGAACACTACGAGCAGTACTTC.

The chain is built from TRBV7-9 and TRBJ1-1; 9 positions match TRBD1. With 5 bases clipped from V and 5 bases from J, the junction kept 9 bases outside the gene matches. The CDR3 runs to 15 residues. Germline V gene sequence: CDR1 SEHNR, CDR2 FQNEAQ (reference sequence). CDR3 coding DNA: TGTGCCAGCAGCGGTCCCGGGACAGGGTATACTGAAGCTTTCTTT. It yields the protein CASSGPGTGYTEAFF.

This chain connects TRBV2 to TRBJ2-1; the D gene is possibly TRBD1 (6 bases). CDR3 length equals 15 residues. V was clipped by 6 bases and J by 2 bases, with 14 bases between them. Germline V gene lookup returns CDR1 SNHLY and CDR2 FYNNEI. The CDR3 DNA reads as TGTGCCAGCAGCCCCAGGGGAAGGACCTACAATGAGCAGTTCTTC. It translates to CASSPRGRTYNEQFF.

V and J are TRBV7-2 and TRBJ1-1; 9 nucleotides line up with TRBD1. Germline trimming cut 5 bases from V and 3 bases from J; bases unmatched to any gene: 13. Per the germline V gene, CDR1 is SGHTA and CDR2 is FQGNSA. This CDR3 region has 17 residues. CDR3 sequence reads: CASSGERQGGIDTEAFF. In nucleotides, the CDR3 is TGTGCCAGCAGCGGGGAAAGACAGGGGGGTATCGACACTGAAGCTTTCTTT.

The J gene is TRBJ2-1, the V gene TRBV5-4, with D possibly TRBD1 on 6 matching bases. V was clipped by 3 bases and J by 9 bases, with 13 bases between them. The CDR3 runs 13 residues. CDR1 and CDR2 (germline): SGHNT, YYREEE (reference sequence). In DNA form, the CDR3 reads TGTGCCAGCAGCTCCCAGGGGTCGAGTGAGCAGTTCTTC. It is translated as CASSSQGSSEQFF.

This rearrangement joins TRBV6-5 to TRBJ2-7; TRBD1 is a possible D gene (6 bases). Germline V gene lookup returns CDR1 MNHEY and CDR2 SVGAGI. The V and J ends lost 2 bases and 2 bases respectively, with 7 bases between them. There are 13 residues in the CDR3. DNA for the CDR3: TGTGCCAGCAGTTACGGACAGACCTACGAGCAGTACTTC. Translated, it gives CASSYGQTYEQYF.

V usage is TRBV6-5 and J usage is TRBJ2-1; TRBD2 matches at 7 bases. V dropped 10 bases and J dropped 8; count of bases not matched to a gene: 14. Germline V gene lookup returns CDR1 MNHEY and CDR2 SVGAGI. The CDR3 contains 14 residues. The CDR3 DNA reads as TGTGCCACCCGGGAGGCCCGGAAAGGGTATGAGCAGTTCTTC. Translation gives CATREARKGYEQFF.

The chain combines TRBV6-4 with TRBJ1-2, with D tentatively TRBD1 (5 bases). The germline V gene has CDR1 MRHNA and CDR2 SNTAGT. Trimming cost V 4 bases and J 4 bases, with 16 bases left between them. CDR3 length equals 15 residues. The CDR3 DNA reads TGTGCCAGCAGTGTTGGGCCTTTTGACAGCTATGGCTACACCTTC. Translated, it gives CASSVGPFDSYGYTF.

This clone has only one observation. This chain connects TRBV5-5 to TRBJ1-1; TRBD1 might be the D (5 bases). CDR3 size: 14 residues. In germline, CDR1 is SGHKS, CDR2 YYEKEE (reference sequence). V shed 3 bases and J shed 9 bases, with 18 bases lying between them. The CDR3 coding sequence is TGTGCCAGCAGCTCTCAATGGGGGGAGGACAAAGCTTTCTTT. Translation gives CASSSQWGEDKAFF. Variable domain in full (rest from reference TRBV5-5 and TRBJ1-1): DAGVTQSPTHLIKTRGQQVTLRCSPISGHKSVSWYQQVLGQGPQFIFQYYEKEERGRGNFPDRFSARQFPNYSSELNVNALLLGDSALYLCASSSQWGEDKAFFGQGTRLTVV.

V usage is TRBV9 and J usage is TRBJ1-1, with TRBD1 matching over 9 bases. V was clipped by 2 bases and J by 6 bases; unmatched bases: 8. CDR3 length equals 15 residues. The germline V gene has CDR1 SGDLS and CDR2 YYNGEE. CDR3 coding DNA: TGTGCCAGCAGCGTCGAAGAGACAGGGGGAGCTGAAGCTTTCTTT. Amino acid sequence: CASSVEETGGAEAFF.

The chain employs TRBV5-1 and TRBJ2-3; the D gene is possibly TRBD2 (6 bases). This CDR3 spans 16 amino acids. Trimming took off 3 bases at V and 2 bases at J, with 16 bases between the two ends. The germline CDR1 and CDR2 sequences are SGHRS and YFSETQ. The CDR3 nucleotides read TGCGCCAGCAGCTCTGACGGCGGGATCCCCACAGATACGCAGTATTTT. Translation: CASSSDGGIPTDTQYF.

The chain has TRBV11-2 and TRBJ2-1; 7 bases fit TRBD2. With 5 bases clipped from V and 1 base from J, the junction kept 5 bases outside the gene matches. Germline V gene sequence: CDR1 SGHAT, CDR2 FQNNGV. The CDR3 is 15 amino acids. CDR3 in amino acids: CASSLNSGSYNEQFF. In DNA, the CDR3 is TGTGCCAGCAGCCTTAATAGCGGGTCCTACAATGAGCAGTTCTTC. Based on the CDR3 plus reference TRBV11-2 and TRBJ2-1, the full variable domain is EAGVAQSPRYKIIEKRQSVAFWCNPISGHATLYWYQQILGQGPKLLIQFQNNGVVDDSQLPKDRFSAERLKGVDSTLKIQPAKLEDSAVYLCASSLNSGSYNEQFFGPGTRLTVL.

The chain uses TRBV4-3 and TRBJ1-1; a weak D match, TRBD1 (6 bases). This CDR3 has 11 residues. The germline V gene has CDR1 LGHNA and CDR2 YSLEER. Trimming took 5 bases from V and 11 from J, leaving 12 bases between them. The chain's CDR3 is CASSGGPSAFF. The DNA of the CDR3 is TGCGCCAGCAGCGGGGGCCCGTCGGCTTTCTTT.

In its sample, this clone was seen many times. The rearrangement links TRBV7-2 to TRBJ1-3; D ambiguous. The CDR3 sequence is 14 residues long. Trimming shortened V by 2 bases and J by 2 bases, and 7 bases separated the two germline ends. The germline gives CDR1 SGHTA, CDR2 FQGNSA. CDR3 sequence (DNA): TGTGCCAGCAGCTTATCGTTAACTGGAAACACCATATATTTT. This gives the protein CASSLSLTGNTIYF.

This chain joins TRBV6-1 and TRBJ1-1; D unclear. Trimming took off 0 bases at V and 0 bases at J, with 8 bases between the two ends. In germline, CDR1 is MNHNS, CDR2 SASEGT. The CDR3 sequence is 15 residues long. DNA of the CDR3: TGTGCCAGCAGTGAAGCGTGGGAGGTGAACACTGAAGCTTTCTTT. This sequence encodes CASSEAWEVNTEAFF.

The V call is TRBV15, the J call TRBJ2-7; 10 nucleotides align to TRBD1. V shed 5 bases and J 2 bases; nucleotides not matched to a gene: 6. The germline gives CDR1 LNHNV, CDR2 YYDKDF (reference sequence). The CDR3 has 15 amino acids. CDR3 loop: CATSRDRGLAYEQYF. The CDR3 region has the DNA TGTGCCACCAGCCGGGACAGGGGTTTGGCCTACGAGCAGTACTTC.

This chain links TRBV7-8 with TRBJ2-6; D not resolved. The V and J ends lost 2 bases and 0 bases respectively, with 20 bases between them. Germline CDR1 is SGHVS and CDR2 is FQNEAQ. This CDR3 contains 20 residues. The DNA for the CDR3 is TGTGCCAGCAGCTTAAGAGCCGATCCCCGCCCCATCTCTGGGGCCAACGTCCTGACTTTC. Translating gives CASSLRADPRPISGANVLTF.

This clone was observed a few times. The chain links TRBV27 to TRBJ2-7; TRBD1 agrees at 11 bases. This CDR3 has 14 residues. Unmatched junction bases numbered 5, after V lost 8 bases and J lost 2 bases. The V gene's germline CDR1 is MNHEY and CDR2 SMNVEV (reference sequence). The CDR3 coding sequence is TGTGCCAGCCGGTGGGACAGGGGGACCTACGAGCAGTACTTC. The encoded protein is CASRWDRGTYEQYF.

The chain couples TRBV7-2 to TRBJ2-3, with 8 bases fitting TRBD1. V gave up 1 base and J gave up 2 bases; unmatched junction bases: 5. This CDR3 has 16 residues. Germline assignment: CDR1 SGHTA and CDR2 FQGNSA. The CDR3 reads CASSLGVGQVTDTQYF. CDR3 nucleotides: TGTGCCAGCAGCTTAGGTGTGGGACAGGTCACAGATACGCAGTATTTT.

The sample holds one count of this clone. The V call is TRBV11-2, the J call TRBJ1-2; TRBD1 agrees at 9 bases. The V gene's germline CDR1 is SGHAT and CDR2 FQNNGV. The ends lost 5 bases at V and 7 bases at J; junction bases unmatched: 5. The CDR3 spans 13 residues. The CDR3 DNA sequence: TGTGCCAGCAGCCCCGGGACAGGGAGTGGCTACACCTTC. Its translation: CASSPGTGSGYTF.

The chain is built from TRBV5-4 and TRBJ2-7, with 7 bases that match TRBD2. Unmatched junction bases numbered 0, after V lost 0 bases and J lost 0 bases. This CDR3 spans 14 amino acids. Germline CDR1 reads SGHNT; CDR2 reads YYREEE (reference sequence). CDR3 residues: CASSLGGSSYEQYF. The DNA for the CDR3 is TGTGCCAGCAGCTTGGGCGGGAGCTCCTACGAGCAGTACTTC.

The chain uses TRBV4-2 and TRBJ2-4; 7 nucleotides match TRBD2. CDR3 size: 15 residues. Germline lookup yields CDR1 LGHNA and CDR2 YNFKEQ. V gave up 0 bases and J gave up 3 bases; unmatched junction bases: 2. CDR3 sequence: CASSQEAGSKNIQYF. The CDR3 bases are TGTGCCAGCAGCCAAGAAGCGGGGAGCAAAAACATTCAGTACTTC.